This T cell receptor beta chain comes out of a study of CD8 T cells in ankylosing spondylitis. TCRdb reprocessed the 5' RACE reads with MiXCR, giving one entry per CDR3 protein. The sample has about 300,000 distinct CDR3 sequences; under 25% are singletons. Overall study results and limits: Roughly eight highly homologous variants formed a TCR beta motif that appeared characteristic of ankylosing spondylitis blood. Reports say disease-linked clones showed up significantly more in matched ankylosing spondylitis synovial fluid. Earlier reports found some motif variants in synovial fluid and blood in reactive arthritis.

This clonotype was detected many times. Its specificity is not known. CDR1 is MNHEY, CDR2 SVGAGI, per germline. V shed 1 base and J shed 3 bases, with 9 bases lying between them. This CDR3 is built from 14 residues. This clonotype originated in a female donor with ankylosing spondylitis or in good health (not recorded which). Sequencing used blood, either unsorted or a sorted T cell fraction (not recorded which). The V and J genes are TRBV6-5 and TRBJ1-1, with D maybe TRBD1 (6 bases). The CDR3 loop is CASSYLEGDTEAFF. DNA for the CDR3: TGTGCCAGCAGTTACTTAGAGGGGGACACTGAAGCTTTCTTT.